The clone carrying this T cell receptor (beta chain) was observed at least ten times. As yet, its antigen is unknown. V was pared by 5 bases and J by 4 bases, with 6 bases of the junction left unmatched. CDR3 length: 15 residues. In germline, CDR1 is MGHDK, CDR2 SYGVNS. These data originate in a study of prognosis after radiotherapy for stage I lung cancer. Across the whole study: SBRT radiotherapy used 3 to 5 fractions and a biologically effective dose of at least 100 Gy.

Whole-study findings and limits: Tumor specificity was not determined for the expanded TCR clones. The study found lower Shannon entropy after stereotactic body radiation therapy in patients who developed distant metastases. Unique TCR clone counts were lower following stereotactic body radiation therapy (median approximately 10,000 versus 7,000).

It was by two-round multiplex PCR that TCR beta CDR3 was amplified from genomic DNA. It was primers specific to each TRBV and TRBJ gene that first-round PCR used. TCRdb re-called the multiplex PCR reads through MiXCR, storing one row per CDR3 protein. The profile shows approximately 25,000 distinct CDR3 sequences, approximately 44% of them singletons. The J gene is TRBJ2-5, the V gene TRBV25-1; 11 nucleotides line up with TRBD2. The TCR originated in a donor over 45 with non-small cell lung cancer. This material consisted of PBMCs, taken before or after stereotactic body radiation therapy (not recorded which). The CDR3 here is CASSFTSGSGETQYF. CDR3 nucleotide sequence: TGTGCCAGCAGTTTTACTAGCGGGAGTGGAGAGACCCAGTACTTC.